This passage covers 6 T cell receptor beta chains from one sample sequenced in a study of shared T cell receptors in the human thymus. Sequencing was performed with immunoSEQ multiplex PCR; in TCRdb, only in-frame clones are kept and a portion is missing. The sample lists 640,000 or so clones, about 90% occurring once. These sequences were also reported in another study, on human thymus T cells.

Sequencing used thymocytes. These receptors were obtained from a boy in the first two years of life with a congenital heart defect.

The chain couples TRBV15 to TRBJ1-2, with D perhaps matching TRBD1 (6 bases). The germline CDR1 and CDR2 sequences are LNHNV and YYDKDF (reference sequence). The CDR3 extends over 17 amino acids. V lost 0 bases and J lost 4, with 18 bases in between. The CDR3 loop is CATSRDARQGRSYGYTF. The CDR3 nucleotides read TGTGCCACCAGCAGAGATGCCCGGCAGGGGAGAAGCTATGGCTACACCTTC.

The genes are TRBV29-1 and TRBJ1-2; D is perhaps TRBD1 (6 bases). The V gene's germline CDR1 is SQVTM and CDR2 ANQGSEA. Between the trimmed V and J ends, which lost 7 bases and 4 bases, there was a span of 19 bases. This CDR3 spans 14 amino acids. CDR3 sequence reads: CSALTGDESYGYTF. The CDR3 DNA reads TGCAGCGCCCTGACAGGCGACGAAAGCTATGGCTACACCTTC. Full variable domain (remainder filled in from reference TRBV29-1 and TRBJ1-2): SAVISQKPSRDICQRGTSLTIQCQVDSQVTMMFWYRQQPGQSLTLIATANQGSEATYESGFVIDKFPISRPNLTFSTLTVSNMSPEDSSIYLCSALTGDESYGYTFGSGTRLTVV.

The chain links TRBV28 to TRBJ2-5; 13 nucleotides align to TRBD2. From germline, CDR1 is MDHEN and CDR2 SYDVKM. V shed 5 bases, J shed 3 bases, and the junction held 6 bases outside the gene matches. The CDR3 loop spans 16 amino acids. Here the CDR3 reads CASSLRTSGGKETQYF. The CDR3 region has the DNA TGTGCCAGCAGTCTCCGGACTAGCGGGGGAAAAGAGACCCAGTACTTC.

The V and J genes are TRBV12-5 and TRBJ2-1, with a tentative D call TRBD2 (6 bases). Germline loops: CDR1 LGHNT, CDR2 FRNRAP. Trimming shortened V by 2 bases and J by 12 bases, and 20 bases separated the two germline ends. The CDR3 has 15 amino acids. The chain's CDR3 is CASGLWASTAEGQFF. The CDR3 DNA is TGTGCTAGTGGTTTGTGGGCTTCTACGGCGGAGGGGCAGTTCTTC.

The chain uses TRBV27 and TRBJ1-2; 8 nucleotides line up with TRBD1. CDR3 length: 14 amino acids. Germline V gene sequence: CDR1 MNHEY, CDR2 SMNVEV (reference sequence). V was pared by 8 bases and J by 4 bases, with 9 bases of the junction left unmatched. The CDR3 region is CASRTGTGIYGYTF. The CDR3 DNA reads TGTGCCAGCCGAACCGGGACAGGAATCTATGGCTACACCTTC.

The chain carries TRBV7-9 and TRBJ1-5; no definite D call. V lost 4 bases to trimming and J lost 3 bases, with 4 bases between them. This CDR3 has 12 amino acids. CDR1 SEHNR and CDR2 FQNEAQ come from the germline V gene (reference sequence). CDR3 coding DNA: TGTGCCAGCAGCTCAGACAATCAGCCCCAGCATTTT. Translated, it gives CASSSDNQPQHF.